The clone carrying this T cell receptor (beta chain) was picked up one time. The sample comes from a study of control samples from healthy donors and cancer patients. The CDR3 covers 13 residues. The germline V and J ends were trimmed by 6 bases and 2 bases, with 11 bases remaining between them. CDR1 is LGHDT, CDR2 YNNKEL, per germline (reference sequence). The assay was immunoSEQ multiplex PCR, and TCRdb's table has in-frame clones only and misses some. The data hold more than 100,000 clones, with approximately 89% observed a single time. V is TRBV3-1 (or the pseudogene TRBV3-2) and J is TRBJ2-7; D possibly matches TRBD1 or TRBD2 (6 bases each). Sequenced material: blood. The source of this sequence is a young man in good health. The CDR3 protein is CASSHGGPYEQYF. CDR3 nucleotides: TGTGCCAGCAGTCACGGGGGCCCCTACGAGCAGTACTTC.